These 19 T cell receptor beta chains were sequenced from one sample in a study of T cell responses to AZD1222 COVID-19 vaccine. The repertoire was sequenced with immunoSEQ multiplex PCR; TCRdb's copy has only in-frame clones and lacks some. The table includes around 110,000 clones, around 85% detected once. Specimen: peripheral blood, collected on day 0 of MenACWY control vaccination. These receptors came from an adult in good health.

This sequence joins TRBV10-3 and TRBJ1-1; no firm D call. The ends were cut back, 6 bases at V and 6 bases at J, with 11 bases in the middle. The CDR3 length is 12 residues. Germline V gene data show CDR1 as ENHRY and CDR2 as SYGVKD. CDR3 residues: CAISLTSAEAFF. CDR3 nucleotide sequence: TGTGCCATCAGCCTGACAAGCGCTGAAGCTTTCTTT.

The chain has TRBV29-1 and TRBJ2-1; a weak D match, TRBD1 (7 bases). The CDR3 is made up of 14 amino acids. The V end was cut by 5 bases, the J end by 6 bases, with 17 bases between. The germline V gene encodes CDR1 SQVTM and CDR2 ANQGSEA. CDR3 loop: CSVIDREAFNEQFF. CDR3 nucleotides: TGCAGCGTTATTGACAGGGAGGCTTTCAATGAGCAGTTCTTC.

The V and J genes are TRBV5-6 and TRBJ1-2; tentatively, D is TRBD1 (6 bases). V gave up 1 base and J gave up 5 bases, with 18 bases separating them. The CDR3 is 16 residues long. Looked up from germline, CDR1 is SGHDT and CDR2 is YYEEEE. For the CDR3, the DNA is TGTGCCAGCAGCTTGATGACCGGGTTCACAGGGTATGGCTACACCTTC. Amino acid sequence: CASSLMTGFTGYGYTF.

The gene calls are TRBV24-1 and TRBJ2-3, with a possible D match to TRBD2 (6 bases). The CDR3 totals 16 residues. Germline V gene lookup returns CDR1 KGHDR and CDR2 SFDVKD. The germline V and J ends were trimmed by 4 bases and 6 bases, with 19 bases remaining between them. The CDR3 region is CATSETGTHLADTQYF. CDR3 sequence (DNA): TGTGCCACCAGTGAGACCGGGACTCACCTTGCGGATACGCAGTATTTT.

J is TRBJ2-7 and V is TRBV6-2 or TRBV6-3; 9 nucleotides agree with TRBD1. V lost 4 bases, J lost 1 base, and 8 bases stayed unmatched. The germline V gene has CDR1 MNHEY and CDR2 SVGEGT. The CDR3 is 16 residues long. The CDR3 is CASSLPGQGFSYEQYF. In DNA, the CDR3 is TGTGCCAGCAGTTTGCCGGGACAGGGTTTTTCCTACGAGCAGTACTTC.

The rearrangement joins TRBV2 to TRBJ2-1, with D perhaps matching TRBD2 (5 bases). This CDR3 spans 14 amino acids. V was trimmed by 6 bases and J by 8 bases, leaving 17 bases between them. From germline, CDR1 is SNHLY and CDR2 FYNNEI. The CDR3 DNA sequence: TGTGCCAGCAGACCCGGGAACATACGGGATGAGCAGTTCTTC. Its protein product is CASRPGNIRDEQFF.

The rearrangement links TRBV7-2 to TRBJ2-7, with D possibly being TRBD2 (6 bases). Germline CDR1 is SGHTA and CDR2 is FQGNSA. Between the trimmed V and J ends, which lost 4 bases and 3 bases, there was a span of 13 bases. This CDR3 contains 14 residues. CDR3 amino acids: CASSSRLVSYEQYF. The CDR3 bases are TGTGCCAGCAGCTCCAGACTAGTTAGCTACGAGCAGTACTTC.

CDR3 residues: CAISDYAKMNTEAFF. The DNA for the CDR3 is TGTGCCATCAGTGACTACGCTAAAATGAACACTGAAGCTTTCTTT. The chain employs TRBV10-3 and TRBJ1-1, with no clear D. Between the trimmed V and J ends, which lost 3 bases and 0 bases, there was a span of 11 bases. In germline, CDR1 is ENHRY, CDR2 SYGVKD. The CDR3 loop spans 15 amino acids.

J is TRBJ1-3 and V is TRBV7-3; perhaps TRBD1 as D (6 bases). CDR1 is SGHTA, CDR2 FQGTGA, per germline. The CDR3 loop spans 13 amino acids. Trimming shortened V by 5 bases and J by 4 bases, and 9 bases separated the two germline ends. The CDR3 loop is CASSTGPGNTIYF. In DNA, the CDR3 is TGTGCCAGCAGCACAGGGCCCGGAAACACCATATATTTT.

The chain joins TRBV6-2 or TRBV6-3 to TRBJ1-4; D not certain. Germline CDR1 reads MNHEY; CDR2 reads SVGEGT. V was trimmed by 2 bases and J by 4 bases, leaving 14 bases between them. The CDR3 has 16 residues. The DNA for the CDR3 is TGTGCCAGCAGTTACGGCGGGCAGGCTTTTAATGAAAAACTGTTTTTT. It encodes CASSYGGQAFNEKLFF.

The rearrangement joins TRBV7-5 to TRBJ1-3. TRBV7-5 is a known pseudogene. The CDR3 covers 14 residues. The CDR3 bases are TGTGCCAGAGGCTTAGGGTATACTGGAAACACCATATATTTT. Translating it yields CARGLGYTGNTIYF.

The sample holds a few counts of this clone. This chain's CDR3 is CATSDARQGGTGELFF. CDR3 in DNA: TGTGCCACCAGTGATGCCAGACAGGGAGGCACCGGGGAGCTGTTTTTT. The rearrangement links TRBV24-1 to TRBJ2-2; possible D gene TRBD1, 7 bases. Germline CDR1 KGHDR, CDR2 SFDVKD. The length of the CDR3 is 16 residues. V lost 3 bases and J lost 4, with 14 bases in between.

V gene TRBV5-1 combines with J gene TRBJ2-7, with D possibly being TRBD2 (6 bases). V lost 5 bases and J 6 bases, leaving 24 bases between the germline ends. CDR1 and CDR2 (germline): SGHRS, YFSETQ. The CDR3 covers 16 residues. In DNA form, the CDR3 reads TGCGCCAGCAGTCCTACGTCAGGGACGCGGGGTTCCGAGCAGTACTTC. Translation gives CASSPTSGTRGSEQYF.

The chain couples TRBV6-5 to TRBJ2-5; no reliable D call. CDR1 is MNHEY, CDR2 SVGAGI, per germline. The CDR3 spans 15 residues. Trimming took 6 bases from V and 2 from J, leaving 16 bases between them. The chain's CDR3 is CASSGPTPPQETQYF. The CDR3 bases are TGTGCCAGCAGCGGGCCGACACCCCCTCAAGAGACCCAGTACTTC.

This clone was seen a handful of times. V is TRBV27 and J is TRBJ1-2; D is unclear. V lost 4 bases and J lost 8, with 17 bases in between. Germline-derived CDR1 and CDR2 are MNHEY and SMNVEV (reference sequence). CDR3 length: 14 amino acids. The CDR3 bases are TGTGCCAGCAGTTACGGAAGATCAGAGGGCGGCTACACCTTC. It specifies CASSYGRSEGGYTF.

V gene TRBV5-8 combines with J gene TRBJ1-1; D is uncertain. This CDR3 has 16 residues. V shed 5 bases and J shed 5 bases, with 22 bases lying between them. Germline V lookup: CDR1 SGHTS, CDR2 YDEGEE. The CDR3 sequence is CASRPLPGWAGTEAFF. CDR3 nucleotide sequence: TGTGCCAGCAGGCCTTTGCCGGGCTGGGCCGGGACTGAAGCTTTCTTT.

The chain is built from TRBV12-3 or TRBV12-4 and TRBJ1-4, with D uncertain. This CDR3 contains 13 residues. V was pared by 5 bases and J by 2 bases, with 6 bases between. CDR3 DNA: TGTGCCAGCAGTCCCGGGACTAATGAAAAACTGTTTTTT. It encodes CASSPGTNEKLFF.

The CDR3 sequence is CASSLGPQETQYF. The DNA for the CDR3 is TGCGCCAGCAGCTTGGGACCCCAAGAGACCCAGTACTTC. The J gene is TRBJ2-5, the V gene TRBV5-1; no definite D call. The CDR3 is made up of 13 amino acids. CDR1 is SGHRS, CDR2 YFSETQ, per germline. The V end lost 0 bases, the J end lost 1 base, and 4 bases lay between the germline ends.

In this sample, this clone turned up once. The V gene is TRBV7-2, the J gene TRBJ1-2; D unclear. This CDR3 has 16 residues. CDR1 and CDR2 from the germline V gene are SGHTA and FQGNSA. V lost 4 bases and J lost 7, with 22 bases in between. The chain's CDR3 is CASSSGEGRLLGGYTF. The CDR3 region has the DNA TGTGCCAGCAGCTCTGGGGAAGGGAGGTTGTTAGGTGGCTACACCTTC.